Shown below are 17 T cell receptor beta chains from a single sample sequenced in a study of shared T cell receptors in the human thymus (dated by TCRdb to the early 2020s). Library preparation was by the immunoSEQ multiplex PCR assay. TCRdb re-hosts the immuneACCESS table, in-frame sequences only. Its copies lack some clones; in the studies checked, an unresolved V gene accounts for under half of them, and the cause for the rest is not known. This sample lists roughly 500,000 clones; approximately 78% were detected once. The ten largest clones capture roughly 0.013% of the sample. This sample also appeared in a second study, on human thymus T cells.

Specimen: thymocytes. The receptors shown here come from a boy under two years old with a congenital heart defect. Donor details come from another sample of the same person, matched by shared clones.

The rearrangement joins TRBV7-2 to TRBJ2-1, with 9 positions matching TRBD2. The germline V gene has CDR1 SGHTA and CDR2 FQGNSA. The J segment lost 9 bases and the V segment lost 1 base, leaving 7 bases of the junction unmatched. The length of the CDR3 is 15 residues. CDR3 coding DNA: TGTGCCAGCAGCTTAGTAGCGGGGGTATCAGCTGAGCAGTTCTTC. Amino acid sequence: CASSLVAGVSAEQFF.

The chain uses TRBV4-2 and TRBJ1-5, with TRBD1 identical over 7 bases. CDR3 length: 20 amino acids. The J segment lost 0 bases and the V segment lost 0 bases, leaving 14 bases of the junction unmatched. The germline CDR1 and CDR2 sequences are LGHNA and YNFKEQ. The CDR3 DNA reads as TGTGCCAGCAGCCAAGATATGGGACAGCAAGGGGAGTATAGCAATCAGCCCCAGCATTTT. As protein: CASSQDMGQQGEYSNQPQHF.

CDR3 region: CASSYRAAGYNEQFF. CDR3 in DNA: TGTGCCAGCAGTTACAGGGCAGCGGGGTACAATGAGCAGTTCTTC. This rearrangement joins TRBV6-6 to TRBJ2-1; 7 bases fit TRBD2. The CDR3 contains 15 residues. J lost 4 bases, V lost 2 bases, and 5 bases had no gene match. Germline CDR1 is MNHNY and CDR2 is SVGAGI (reference sequence).

This chain connects TRBV21-1 to TRBJ2-3; the table gives TRBD2 as D, unverified against the DNA. TRBV21-1 is an annotated pseudogene. This CDR3 comprises 16 residues. CDR3 sequence reads: CASSRGAGPRTDTQYF. The DNA of the CDR3 is TGTGCCAGCAGCCGCGGGGCGGGACCACGCACAGATACGCAGTATTTT.

Turning to this clone: This specimen includes other DNA sequences encoding the same CDR3. This chain joins TRBV7-2 and TRBJ2-1; 9 bases align to TRBD1. V trimming: 3 bases; J trimming: 1 base; junction bases outside the gene matches: 1. The germline V gene encodes CDR1 SGHTA and CDR2 FQGNSA. This CDR3 has 15 amino acids. DNA of the CDR3: TGTGCCAGCAGCTTGACAGGGGGGTCCTACAATGAGCAGTTCTTC. This translates into CASSLTGGSYNEQFF.

This chain links TRBV27 with TRBJ2-2; TRBD1 aligns across 9 bases. J gave up 0 bases and V 5 bases, and 10 bases lay outside the gene matches. This CDR3 has 18 amino acids. CDR1 MNHEY and CDR2 SMNVEV come from the germline V gene (reference sequence). The chain's CDR3 is CASSLVPGQGPNTGELFF. The CDR3, as DNA: TGTGCCAGCAGTCTCGTCCCGGGACAGGGTCCGAACACCGGGGAGCTGTTTTTT.

This rearrangement joins TRBV11-1 to TRBJ2-2; 7 nucleotides align to TRBD1. Germline loops: CDR1 SGHAT, CDR2 FQDESV (reference sequence). Trimming removed 6 bases from V and 3 bases from J; junction bases left unmatched: 4. This CDR3 contains 14 residues. For the CDR3, the DNA is TGTGCCAGCAGGGACGGGACAGACACCGGGGAGCTGTTTTTT. This sequence encodes CASRDGTDTGELFF.

The CDR3 loop reads CASSQEGGPHGELFF. For the CDR3, the DNA is TGCGCCAGCAGCCAAGAGGGGGGGCCCCACGGGGAGCTGTTTTTT. This sequence joins TRBV4-1 and TRBJ2-2, with D perhaps TRBD2 (7 bases). The germline V gene has CDR1 MGHRA and CDR2 YSYEKL. This CDR3 has 15 amino acids. V was pared by 0 bases and J by 7 bases, with 12 bases between.

The gene calls are TRBV19 and TRBJ1-3, with a tentative D call TRBD1 (5 bases). Germline CDR1 reads LNHDA; CDR2 reads SQIVND (reference sequence). CDR3 size: 13 residues. Trimming removed 6 bases at V and 4 bases at J, with 10 bases between. CDR3 in amino acids: CASSRVSGNTIYF. In DNA form, the CDR3 reads TGTGCCAGTAGCAGGGTATCCGGAAACACCATATATTTT.

V gene TRBV27 combines with J gene TRBJ2-1; 8 bases agree with TRBD2. The CDR3 totals 17 residues. CDR1 MNHEY and CDR2 SMNVEV come from the germline V gene (reference sequence). The J segment lost 8 bases and the V segment lost 6 bases, leaving 18 bases of the junction unmatched. Written as DNA, the CDR3 is TGTGCCAGCAGCCCATCCCAACCCGGGACTAGTATCCATGAGCAGTTCTTC. This encodes CASSPSQPGTSIHEQFF.

This rearrangement joins TRBV19 to TRBJ1-5, with 7 bases lining up with TRBD1. V lost 3 bases to trimming and J lost 1 base; unmatched junction nucleotides: 15. CDR1 and CDR2 (germline): LNHDA, SQIVND (reference sequence). CDR3 length: 19 residues. This CDR3 reads CASSIGGSKTGISNQPQHF. CDR3 nucleotide sequence: TGTGCCAGTAGTATCGGGGGCTCCAAGACAGGGATCAGCAATCAGCCCCAGCATTTT.

The chain is built from TRBV4-3 and TRBJ1-4, with D perhaps TRBD1 (6 bases). V shed 3 bases and J shed 8 bases, with 28 bases lying between them. This CDR3 has 19 amino acids. The germline V gene encodes CDR1 LGHNA and CDR2 YSLEER. The CDR3 DNA reads TGCGCCAGCAGCCAGCCCAGACGGGGGGCGCGGGATGGAAAAGAAAAACTGTTTTTT. The encoded protein is CASSQPRRGARDGKEKLFF.

The chain recombines TRBV7-9 with TRBJ1-1; TRBD1 agrees at 9 bases. CDR3 length: 14 amino acids. Looked up from germline, CDR1 is SEHNR and CDR2 is FQNEAQ (reference sequence). V lost 6 bases to trimming and J lost 4 bases; unmatched junction nucleotides: 6. CDR3 sequence: CASRTPTGGTEAFF. As DNA, the CDR3 is TGTGCCAGCAGGACTCCGACAGGGGGCACTGAAGCTTTCTTT. The full variable domain, with the rest looked up from reference TRBV7-9 and TRBJ1-1, is DTGVSQNPRHKITKRGQNVTFRCDPISEHNRLYWYRQTLGQGPEFLTYFQNEAQLEKSRLLSDRFSAERPKGSFSTLEIQRTEQGDSAMYLCASRTPTGGTEAFFGQGTRLTVV.

This chain uses TRBV15 with TRBJ1-2, with a possible D match to TRBD1 (5 bases). The CDR3 is 15 residues long. Trimming shortened V by 1 base and J by 4 bases, and 13 bases separated the two germline ends. Germline CDR1 is LNHNV and CDR2 is YYDKDF (reference sequence). The CDR3 loop is CATSRAGGDGYGYTF. The CDR3 DNA is TGTGCCACCAGCAGAGCCGGGGGGGACGGCTATGGCTACACCTTC.

The chain employs TRBV18 and TRBJ2-5, with a weak D call TRBD2 (6 bases). Trimming took off 3 bases at V and 5 bases at J, with 16 bases between the two ends. The CDR3 length is 15 residues. The germline CDR1 and CDR2 sequences are KGHSH and LQKENI. The CDR3 DNA reads TGTGCCAGCTCACCGCCTACTAGCTGCCGGGAGACCCAGTACTTC. It codes for CASSPPTSCRETQYF.

V is TRBV27 and J is TRBJ2-1; 12 bases line up with TRBD2. Germline CDR1 MNHEY, CDR2 SMNVEV (reference sequence). V dropped 2 bases and J dropped 1; count of bases not matched to a gene: 12. The CDR3 length is 20 residues. DNA of the CDR3: TGTGCCAGCAGTTTACCCCCCACTAGCGGGAGGACCTATTCCTACAATGAGCAGTTCTTC. This translates into CASSLPPTSGRTYSYNEQFF.

V gene TRBV11-2 combines with J gene TRBJ2-3, with 10 bases fitting TRBD2. CDR3 size: 15 residues. The J segment lost 5 bases and the V segment lost 6 bases, leaving 8 bases of the junction unmatched. Germline CDR1 and CDR2: SGHAT and FQNNGV. For the CDR3, the DNA is TGTGCCAGCAGTTCTAGCGGGAGACTAGGAGATACGCAGTATTTT. Translation gives CASSSSGRLGDTQYF.